This section outlines one T cell receptor (beta chain) sequence together with its context. Its antigen remains unidentified. The CDR3 has 15 amino acids. CDR1 is WSHSY, CDR2 SAAADI, per germline. After removal of 6 bases from V and 5 bases from J, the junction contained 11 bases not matched to a gene. These data are taken from a study of cytomegalovirus exposure and HLA in healthy donors. Across the study: Of several hundred genotyped donors, roughly 80% grouped in the Caucasian-associated ancestry cluster. Notes on the study in general: When analyzed later, a missense DCLRE1C variant was found to be linked to TCR beta V- and J-gene trimming. A few chains tied to CMV proved CMV antigen-specific in vitro. The classifier reportedly diagnosed cytomegalovirus status with high sensitivity and specificity.

Researchers ran the PCR with 60 Vbeta and 13 Jbeta primers. Repertoires were generated with immunoSEQ multiplex PCR, while TCRdb's copy carries only in-frame clones and drops some. This table holds about 150,000 clones, over 60% found once. The chain has TRBV10-2 and TRBJ1-2; 8 bases map to TRBD1. The sequenced sample consisted of PBMCs. The TCR comes from a woman in her 40s in good health and CMV-seronegative. CDR3 protein: CASSHGQGASYGYTF. In DNA, the CDR3 is TGCGCCAGCAGCCACGGCCAGGGGGCGAGTTATGGCTACACCTTC.